The 29 T cell receptor beta chains reported below all come from one sample, sequenced in a study of blood T cell repertoires in COVID-19. Profiled with immunoSEQ multiplex PCR; TCRdb holds only in-frame clones, not every one. Among 65,000 to 95,000 clones listed, approximately 88% were seen once. Sequenced material: peripheral blood. These receptors came from a man aged 70 or older with acute or convalescent COVID-19.

CDR3 protein: CASSLVLASGNYGYTF. CDR3 nucleotides: TGTGCCAGCAGCTTAGTTTTGGCCAGCGGCAACTATGGCTACACCTTC. J is TRBJ1-2 and V is TRBV7-2; D is unclear. Trimming left V 1 base short and J 2 bases short, with 14 bases between. The CDR3 contains 16 residues. CDR1 SGHTA and CDR2 FQGNSA come from the germline V gene.

V gene TRBV6-5 combines with J gene TRBJ2-5; D unclear. Trimming left V 5 bases short and J 3 bases short, with 4 bases between. Germline-derived CDR1 and CDR2 are MNHEY and SVGAGI. The CDR3 contains 11 residues. The CDR3 sequence is CASSPKETQYF. As DNA, the CDR3 is TGTGCCAGCAGTCCTAAAGAGACCCAGTACTTC.

This clone was seen a few times. V gene TRBV28 combines with J gene TRBJ1-3; maybe TRBD1 (6 bases). This CDR3 has 15 residues. CDR1 and CDR2 (germline): MDHEN, SYDVKM. Trimming took off 6 bases at V and 5 bases at J, with 17 bases between the two ends. The CDR3 loop reads CASSPLGQKRNTIYF. The CDR3 DNA is TGTGCCAGCAGCCCTCTTGGACAGAAAAGAAACACCATATATTTT.

V gene TRBV7-2 combines with J gene TRBJ1-6; no definite D call. The V end was cut by 3 bases, the J end by 9 bases, with 15 bases between. The CDR3 length is 15 residues. Germline lookup yields CDR1 SGHTA and CDR2 FQGNSA. This CDR3 is CASSFLGVVGSPLHF. The CDR3 DNA is TGTGCCAGCAGCTTCCTCGGGGTCGTGGGTTCACCCCTCCACTTT.

The chain carries TRBV28 and TRBJ2-1; 7 bases are shared with TRBD1. V shed 5 bases, J shed 6 bases, and the junction held 13 bases outside the gene matches. The CDR3 is 16 amino acids. Germline assignment: CDR1 MDHEN and CDR2 SYDVKM. Here the CDR3 reads CASSPQTGLFGNEQFF. CDR3 in DNA: TGTGCCAGCAGTCCGCAGACAGGGTTGTTCGGCAATGAGCAGTTCTTC.

The chain joins TRBV9 to TRBJ1-2, with unresolved D. V dropped 1 base and J dropped 1 base, with 5 bases sitting between them. Germline values: CDR1 SGDLS, CDR2 YYNGEE. The CDR3 length is 13 residues. CDR3 in amino acids: CASSVRDNYGYTF. The CDR3 DNA sequence: TGTGCCAGCAGCGTACGGGATAACTATGGCTACACCTTC.

The V gene is TRBV18, the J gene TRBJ1-1; 7 bases align to TRBD1. The CDR3 totals 13 residues. Unmatched junction bases numbered 8, after V lost 8 bases and J lost 5 bases. CDR1 KGHSH and CDR2 LQKENI come from the germline V gene. The CDR3 loop is CASLRQGSTEAFF. The CDR3, as DNA: TGTGCCAGCCTAAGACAGGGTTCTACTGAAGCTTTCTTT.

This sequence joins TRBV7-9 and TRBJ2-1; possibly TRBD1 for D (5 bases). Between the trimmed V and J ends, which lost 5 bases and 0 bases, there was a span of 8 bases. Germline values: CDR1 SEHNR, CDR2 FQNEAQ (reference sequence). The CDR3 runs 14 residues. The CDR3 DNA reads TGTGCCAGCAGCCAGACAGCCTCCTACAATGAGCAGTTCTTC. Its translation is CASSQTASYNEQFF.

This chain links TRBV24-1 with TRBJ2-1; 8 bases are a match to TRBD2. The V gene's germline CDR1 is KGHDR and CDR2 SFDVKD. Unmatched junction bases numbered 4, after V lost 7 bases and J lost 6 bases. The CDR3 is 13 amino acids. Written as DNA, the CDR3 is TGTGCCACCAGCACCGGGACTAGCAATGAGCAGTTCTTC. Translating it yields CATSTGTSNEQFF.

The chain carries TRBV3-1 (or the pseudogene TRBV3-2) and TRBJ1-1; D may be TRBD1 (6 bases). Trimming removed 0 bases at V and 9 bases at J, with 11 bases between. The CDR3 is 13 residues long. Germline CDR1 and CDR2: LGHDT and YNNKEL (reference sequence). Here the CDR3 reads CASSQDRTVKAFF. The DNA of the CDR3 is TGTGCCAGCAGCCAAGATCGGACAGTAAAAGCTTTCTTT.

This clone was seen only once. The chain uses TRBV2 and TRBJ1-5; possible D gene TRBD1, 5 bases. Germline CDR1 SNHLY, CDR2 FYNNEI. The V and J ends lost 3 bases and 0 bases respectively, with 12 bases between them. The CDR3 totals 16 residues. CDR3 DNA: TGTGCCAGCAGTGATATACAGGATTATAGCAATCAGCCCCAGCATTTT. This codes for CASSDIQDYSNQPQHF.

The chain combines TRBV5-6 with TRBJ2-7; D may be TRBD1 (7 bases). Per the germline V gene, CDR1 is SGHDT and CDR2 is YYEEEE. This CDR3 region has 14 residues. The ends were cut back, 4 bases at V and 6 bases at J, with 17 bases in the middle. The CDR3 sequence: CASSRLQGTSEQYF. The CDR3 region has the DNA TGTGCCAGCAGCCGCCTACAGGGGACTTCCGAGCAGTACTTC.

This rearrangement joins TRBV28 to TRBJ2-1; 7 positions agree with TRBD2. Germline V gives CDR1 MDHEN, CDR2 SYDVKM. V was clipped by 5 bases and J by 8 bases; unmatched bases: 9. The CDR3 runs 14 residues. DNA for the CDR3: TGTGCCAGCAGTGACGGACTAGTAGTGGATGAGCAGTTCTTC. Translating gives CASSDGLVVDEQFF.

CDR3 protein: CASSWGHSGGYTF. The CDR3 DNA reads as TGCGCCAGCAGCTGGGGACATTCGGGTGGCTACACCTTC. This rearrangement joins TRBV5-1 to TRBJ1-2; tentative D call: TRBD1 (6 bases). The CDR3 has 13 residues. Germline CDR1 is SGHRS and CDR2 is YFSETQ. Trimming took 3 bases from V and 7 from J, leaving 13 bases between them.

This chain links TRBV3-1 (or the pseudogene TRBV3-2) with TRBJ1-4, with TRBD1 matching over 10 bases. Germline values: CDR1 LGHDT, CDR2 YNNKEL (reference sequence). V was pared by 3 bases and J by 4 bases, with 2 bases of the junction left unmatched. The CDR3 runs to 15 residues. Here the CDR3 DNA reads TGTGCCAGCAGCCAGGACAGGGGGTATAATGAAAAACTGTTTTTT. It yields the protein CASSQDRGYNEKLFF.

J is TRBJ2-2 and V is TRBV21-1; the D call of TRBD2 is as the table states it, not checked on the DNA. TRBV21-1 is designated a pseudogene. The CDR3 is 18 amino acids. The chain's CDR3 is CASSKIQEGQPNTGELFF. CDR3 nucleotide sequence: TGTGCCAGCAGCAAAATTCAGGAGGGGCAGCCGAACACCGGGGAGCTGTTTTTT.

The V and J genes are TRBV4-3 and TRBJ1-5, with 8 bases fitting TRBD1. Per the germline V gene, CDR1 is LGHNA and CDR2 is YSLEER. The CDR3 is 15 residues long. V gave up 4 bases and J gave up 3 bases; unmatched junction bases: 5. The DNA of the CDR3 is TGCGCCAGCAGCCGTGACAGGGGCTACAATCAGCCCCAGCATTTT. Its protein is CASSRDRGYNQPQHF.

The chain combines TRBV5-1 with TRBJ2-7; D is possibly TRBD2 (5 bases). The CDR3 covers 15 residues. Trimming stripped 0 bases from V and 0 bases from J, with 10 bases between. Germline values: CDR1 SGHRS, CDR2 YFSETQ. The CDR3 here is CASSLEGLISYEQYF. CDR3 nucleotides: TGCGCCAGCAGCTTGGAAGGACTGATCTCCTACGAGCAGTACTTC.

J is TRBJ2-3 and V is TRBV29-1, with D perhaps matching TRBD2 (5 bases). Trimming took 5 bases from V and 4 from J, leaving 16 bases between them. This CDR3 is built from 14 residues. CDR1 SQVTM and CDR2 ANQGSEA come from the germline V gene. The CDR3 DNA is TGCAGCGTTTATCTAGCAATGAATGCAGATACGCAGTATTTT. Amino acids: CSVYLAMNADTQYF.

The CDR3 DNA reads TGTGCCGGGACAGGGTTTTATTCACCCCTCCACTTT. Amino acid sequence: CAGTGFYSPLHF. The chain has TRBV30 and TRBJ1-6; 9 nucleotides agree with TRBD1. Losses at the gene ends were 8 bases for V and 8 bases for J; bases not matched to a gene: 4. Germline lookup yields CDR1 GTSNPN and CDR2 SVGIG (reference sequence). This CDR3 is built from 12 residues.

CDR3 coding DNA: TGTGCCAGCAGCGTAGGGACAGCGAATTCACCCCTCCACTTT. Protein sequence: CASSVGTANSPLHF. The J gene is TRBJ1-6, the V gene TRBV9, with a possible D match to TRBD1 (6 bases). CDR3 length equals 14 residues. CDR1 and CDR2 (germline): SGDLS, YYNGEE. Trimming cost V 0 bases and J 7 bases, with 8 bases left between them.

A few counts support this clone. The chain recombines TRBV28 with TRBJ2-7; D remains unclear. The V gene lost 4 bases and the J gene lost 1 base, with 8 bases spanning the gap. The CDR3 consists of 13 residues. Germline CDR1 reads MDHEN; CDR2 reads SYDVKM. The CDR3 here is CASSWRLSYEQYF. Here the CDR3 DNA reads TGTGCCAGCAGTTGGCGGTTATCCTACGAGCAGTACTTC.

V is TRBV5-1 and J is TRBJ2-3, with 12 bases aligning to TRBD2. The germline CDR1 and CDR2 sequences are SGHRS and YFSETQ. Trimming cost V 1 base and J 2 bases; bases outside gene matches: 14. This CDR3 comprises 20 residues. The CDR3, as DNA: TGCGCCAGCAGCTTGAGTACTAGCGGGGGGCAAAAGCCCTCCACAGATACGCAGTATTTT. It codes for CASSLSTSGGQKPSTDTQYF.

The chain recombines TRBV18 with TRBJ2-2; the match to TRBD1 covers 8 bases. The CDR3 has 15 amino acids. CDR1 is KGHSH and CDR2 is LQKENI in the germline V gene. Trimming cost V 4 bases and J 2 bases; bases outside gene matches: 3. CDR3 in amino acids: CASSLGQGNTGELFF. The CDR3 bases are TGTGCCAGCTCACTTGGACAGGGTAACACCGGGGAGCTGTTTTTT.

CDR3 protein: CASSDTGLTNEKLFF. For the CDR3, the DNA is TGTGCCAGCAGTGACACAGGATTAACTAATGAAAAACTGTTTTTT. The chain is built from TRBV6-1 and TRBJ1-4, with D perhaps matching TRBD1 (5 bases). Germline V gene lookup returns CDR1 MNHNS and CDR2 SASEGT. Trimming took off 3 bases at V and 1 base at J, with 9 bases between the two ends. CDR3 length: 15 residues.

The genes are TRBV18 and TRBJ1-5; perhaps TRBD1 as D (5 bases). V was shortened by 5 bases and J by 5 bases, with 13 bases between the two germline ends. This CDR3 has 14 amino acids. From germline, CDR1 is KGHSH and CDR2 LQKENI. CDR3 protein: CASSGAGLDQPQHF. CDR3 coding DNA: TGTGCCAGCTCAGGAGCAGGGTTGGATCAGCCCCAGCATTTT. The entire variable domain, with the rest obtained from reference TRBV18 and TRBJ1-5, is as follows: NAGVMQNPRHLVRRRGQEARLRCSPMKGHSHVYWYRQLPEEGLKFMVYLQKENIIDESGMPKERFSAEFPKEGPSILRIQQVVRGDSAAYFCASSGAGLDQPQHFGDGTRLSIL.

This chain uses TRBV4-1 with TRBJ2-5; TRBD1 is a possible D gene (6 bases). Trimming took off 6 bases at V and 3 bases at J, with 23 bases between the two ends. The CDR3 totals 17 residues. Germline V CDR1 and CDR2: MGHRA, YSYEKL. CDR3 protein: CASSPNLANRAEETQYF. In DNA, the CDR3 is TGCGCCAGCAGTCCGAATTTGGCGAACAGGGCCGAAGAGACCCAGTACTTC.

V gene TRBV18 combines with J gene TRBJ1-2; 8 bases line up with TRBD1. The germline gives CDR1 KGHSH, CDR2 LQKENI. The CDR3 sequence is 16 residues long. The V and J ends lost 6 bases and 0 bases, in that order; junction bases with no gene match: 9. The CDR3 spells CASSQLTGAANYGYTF. The CDR3 DNA follows: TGTGCCAGCTCGCAACTGACAGGGGCAGCTAACTATGGCTACACCTTC. Looking up the rest from reference TRBV18 and TRBJ1-2 gives the full variable domain: NAGVMQNPRHLVRRRGQEARLRCSPMKGHSHVYWYRQLPEEGLKFMVYLQKENIIDESGMPKERFSAEFPKEGPSILRIQQVVRGDSAAYFCASSQLTGAANYGYTFGSGTRLTVV.

The chain employs TRBV2 and TRBJ2-1; 9 positions agree with TRBD2. Per the germline V gene, CDR1 is SNHLY and CDR2 is FYNNEI. The CDR3 totals 15 residues. Trimming at V came to 6 bases and at J to 6 bases, leaving 9 bases not matched to a gene. CDR3 sequence reads: CASRLAGAFTNEQFF. The CDR3 DNA follows: TGTGCCAGCAGATTAGCGGGGGCGTTTACCAATGAGCAGTTCTTC.